The text below deals with one T cell receptor (beta chain). This clonotype was found a few times. No cognate antigen has been identified for it. No base quality information exists; no much larger clone differs at one position. The data stem from a study of T-cell reconstitution after alpha-beta-depleted transplantation in children (dated by TCRdb to about 2016). At the level of the whole study: The study quantitatively tracked T-cell immune reconstitution after TCRalphabeta/CD19-depleted allogeneic hematopoietic cell transplantation in children using TCR repertoire profiling. What the study reported, not specific to this receptor: Over subsequent months, a decline in hyperexpanded clone frequencies was noted, and after one year, T-cell counts and TCRbeta diversity were mostly ascribed to newly produced T cells. The apparently early alphabetaT-cell count recovery about two months after transplant was reportedly dependent on only several hundred rapidly expanded clones derived from non-depleted graft cells. In some patients, high TCRbeta diversity at day 60 was attributed to recipient T cells and intrathymic progenitors that had survived conditioning.

The library was prepared using PCR. The sequencer listed for this sample is Illumina HiSeq 2500. TCR library preparation used molecular barcoding, with unique molecular identifiers applied to normalize quantification of the TCRbeta repertoire. TCRdb handled the public reads itself, with Q25 trimming in fastp and clone calling in MiXCR, and kept productive beta chains. When rows share a CDR3 protein, they turn into one entry using the most common DNA and genes. Counted in this sample were about 980,000 distinct CDR3 sequences; about 29% of them appeared once. The ten largest make up over 25% of the sample. Read against the paper, the sample's treatment or condition label means: allogeneic hematopoietic cell transplantation with graft depleted of TCRalphabeta T cells and CD19 B cells. TCRalphabeta/CD19-depleted allogeneic hematopoietic cell grafts were given to the transplant recipients, all of whom were children.

The CDR3 has 17 amino acids, counting the end cysteine and phenylalanine. Kept here is only the CDR3 DNA, which spans 51 bases and is read in frame from base 1. V was cut back by 4 bases and J by 0 bases, leaving a gap of 14 bases between them. CDR1 and CDR2 (SGHRS, YFSETQ) derive from the germline V gene. The sequence is built from TRBV5-1 and TRBJ2-6; the D segment cannot be called with confidence. The receptor was isolated from a boy younger than two who had a stem cell transplant for SCID, so the T cells may come from the graft donor. The sequencing here drew on PBMCs, mostly from graft donor cells, taken 360 days after TCRalphabeta/CD19-depleted stem cell transplant. CDR3 loop: CASSPGGVTSGANVLTF. In nucleotides, the sequence is TGCGCCAGCAGCCCGGGTGGGGTTACCTCTGGGGCCAACGTCCTGACTTTC.